A single sample is the source of the 6 T cell receptor beta chains below, sequenced in a study of cytomegalovirus exposure and HLA in healthy donors. The PCR had 60 Vbeta and 13 Jbeta primers. Profiling relied on immunoSEQ multiplex PCR, and the TCRdb table lists in-frame clones only, not all of them. The sample shows about 150,000 clones, over 70% of them seen only once. What was sequenced was PBMCs. The origin of the receptors is a man between 25 and 39 years old in good health and CMV-seropositive.

This CDR3 reads CASSFVWTGGNQPQHF. Here the CDR3 DNA reads TGTGCCAGCAGTTTCGTTTGGACAGGCGGCAATCAGCCCCAGCATTTT. This chain links TRBV27 with TRBJ1-5; 7 bases are shared with TRBD1. This CDR3 has 16 residues. The germline gives CDR1 MNHEY, CDR2 SMNVEV (reference sequence). The V segment lost 3 bases and the J segment 2 bases; nucleotides outside the gene matches: 7.

The chain employs TRBV19 and TRBJ2-6; tentative D call: TRBD1 (6 bases). This CDR3 contains 17 residues. V was trimmed by 0 bases and J by 4 bases, leaving 13 bases between them. Germline assignment: CDR1 LNHDA and CDR2 SQIVND (reference sequence). The CDR3 sequence is CASSIDRRGSGANVLTF. The CDR3 region has the DNA TGTGCCAGTAGTATAGATCGTAGGGGGAGCGGGGCCAACGTCCTGACTTTC.

This clone was detected only once. The CDR3 bases are TGTGCCAGCAGCTTCCCGGGGGGCGGTCAGCCCCAGCATTTT. Its protein is CASSFPGGGQPQHF. The chain uses TRBV7-2 and TRBJ1-5, with D possibly matching TRBD1 (6 bases). CDR3 length: 14 amino acids. The V end was cut by 3 bases, the J end by 6 bases, with 12 bases between. Germline values: CDR1 SGHTA, CDR2 FQGNSA.

The rearrangement uses TRBV6-5 and TRBJ2-1; a weak D match, TRBD2 (5 bases). From germline, CDR1 is MNHEY and CDR2 SVGAGI. With 6 bases removed from V and 5 bases from J, the gap between germline ends came to 14 bases. The CDR3 is 14 amino acids. For the CDR3, the DNA is TGTGCCAGCAGGCCTAGCACCGCCCACAATGAGCAGTTCTTC. Protein product: CASRPSTAHNEQFF.

A single count supports this clone. The chain joins TRBV25-1 to TRBJ2-7, with TRBD2 matching over 13 bases. The V gene end was trimmed by 4 bases and the J gene end by 7 bases; junction bases not matched to a gene: 7. Germline CDR1 and CDR2: MGHDK and SYGVNS. This CDR3 is 15 amino acids long. Here the CDR3 reads CASSGKLAGGKEQYF. As DNA, the CDR3 is TGTGCCAGCAGTGGAAAACTAGCGGGAGGGAAAGAGCAGTACTTC.

The chain is built from TRBV5-5 and TRBJ2-7, with 8 bases aligning to TRBD1. The ends lost 8 bases at V and 3 bases at J; junction bases unmatched: 10. Germline V lookup: CDR1 SGHKS, CDR2 YYEKEE (reference sequence). CDR3 length: 14 residues. The CDR3: CASAIDRGVYEQYF. The CDR3 coding sequence is TGTGCCAGTGCGATCGACAGGGGAGTCTACGAGCAGTACTTC.